This record covers a single TCR beta chain. Its cognate antigen is unknown. Trimming took 3 bases from V and 5 from J, leaving 8 bases between them. This CDR3 spans 12 amino acids. Germline CDR1 reads SGHTS; CDR2 reads YDEGEE. This record comes from a study of PD-1 blockade in classical Hodgkin lymphoma. Study outcomes and limitations: Patients who initiated nivolumab within 1 year of ASCT were excluded. Although disease activity or prior therapy may be involved, causes of the repertoire differences remain undefined. The study found complete responders had baseline diversity similar to newly diagnosed patients. CD8+ TCR diversity did not rise significantly by C4D1, unlike CD4+.

Every patient had relapsed following autologous stem cell transplantation, and cohorts differed in brentuximab vedotin exposure. Only in-frame clones appear in the TCRdb table, and some are missing; sequencing was by immunoSEQ multiplex PCR. The sample holds 55,000 to 75,000 clones, about two thirds seen once. V gene TRBV5-8 combines with J gene TRBJ1-2, with a weak D call TRBD1 (5 bases). This clonotype was obtained from a human donor with classical Hodgkin lymphoma. Sequenced here: peripheral blood mononuclear cells (PBMCs), sampled before the second cycle of nivolumab. The DNA for the CDR3 is TGTGCCAGCAGCTCTGGGGGGTATGGCTACACCTTC. Protein product: CASSSGGYGYTF.